These T cell receptor beta chains were read from a single sample in a study of tumor-infiltrating lymphocytes in primary liver carcinoma. Each CDR3 protein gets one entry after TCRdb re-called the multiplex PCR reads with MiXCR. The sample has around 100,000 distinct CDR3 sequences; about 63% are singletons. The sample was liver tumor tissue from sampling region 2. All receptors come from a woman aged 55-69 years with primary liver carcinoma and hepatitis B virus infection. CDR3s include the opening cysteine and the closing phenylalanine or tryptophan. Fields, in order: J gene, clone size, V gene, D gene, CDR3 DNA, CDR3 protein. D genes are given only for firm matches. Not every row has a clone size; where given, it reads once, few, many or a size class.

j_gene: TRBJ2-2
abundance: few
v_gene: TRBV11-1
d_gene: -
CDR3nt: TGTGCCAGCAGAAAACAGGGTGTTGACGTCGGGGAGCTGTTTTTT
CDR3aa: CASRKQGVDVGELFF

j_gene: TRBJ2-5
abundance: once
v_gene: TRBV4-1
d_gene: -
CDR3nt: TGCGCCAGCAGCCACGGGGGGCATGGACGCGAGACCCAGTACTTC
CDR3aa: CASSHGGHGRETQYF

j_gene: TRBJ1-6
abundance: many
v_gene: TRBV6-5
d_gene: TRBD1
CDR3nt: TGTGCCAGCAGGCCCACAGGGGCGGAATCACCCCTCCACTTT
CDR3aa: CASRPTGAESPLHF

j_gene: TRBJ2-2
abundance: many
v_gene: TRBV5-4
d_gene: -
CDR3nt: TGTGCCAGCAGCCCGGGACCATACGGGGAGCTGTTTTTT
CDR3aa: CASSPGPYGELFF

j_gene: TRBJ2-4
abundance: -
v_gene: TRBV18
d_gene: TRBD1
CDR3nt: TGTGCCAGCTCACCGTCGGAGACCTTGGACAGGATAGCCAAAAACATTCAGTACTTC
CDR3aa: CASSPSETLDRIAKNIQYF

j_gene: TRBJ1-2
abundance: once
v_gene: TRBV28
d_gene: -
CDR3nt: TGTACCAGCAGTAGACAGCAAAATGGCTACACCTTC
CDR3aa: CTSSRQQNGYTF

j_gene: TRBJ2-6
abundance: many
v_gene: TRBV5-1
d_gene: -
CDR3nt: TGCGCCAGCAGCTGGACGACGAGGGGGGCCAACGTCCTGACTTTC
CDR3aa: CASSWTTRGANVLTF

j_gene: TRBJ2-5
abundance: -
v_gene: TRBV30
d_gene: TRBD2
CDR3nt: TGTGCCTGGAGTGGTGGTAGCGGGAAGTACCAAGAGACCCAGTACTTC
CDR3aa: CAWSGGSGKYQETQYF

j_gene: TRBJ1-6
abundance: -
v_gene: TRBV28
d_gene: -
CDR3nt: TGTGCCATCAGTTTAATAGGGCGTAACTCACCCCTCCACTTT
CDR3aa: CAISLIGRNSPLHF

j_gene: TRBJ1-1
abundance: many
v_gene: TRBV13
d_gene: -
CDR3nt: TGTGCCAGCAGCTTAATTCGGGTGAGGGAGGGGACCACTGAAGCTTTCTTT
CDR3aa: CASSLIRVREGTTEAFF

j_gene: TRBJ1-2
abundance: -
v_gene: TRBV6-5
d_gene: TRBD1
CDR3nt: TGTACCAGCAGACCGGACAGGGGGCTTGACTATACCTTC
CDR3aa: CTSRPDRGLDYTF

j_gene: TRBJ2-7
abundance: few
v_gene: TRBV28
d_gene: -
CDR3nt: TGTGCCAGCGGCCAAGTAGGGTACGAGCAGTACTTC
CDR3aa: CASGQVGYEQYF

j_gene: TRBJ2-7
abundance: -
v_gene: TRBV11-2
d_gene: TRBD2
CDR3nt: TGTGCCAGCAACACCACTAGCGCCTACTACGAGCAGTACTTC
CDR3aa: CASNTTSAYYEQYF

j_gene: TRBJ2-2
abundance: medium-sized
v_gene: TRBV11-2
d_gene: -
CDR3nt: TGTGCCAGCAGCTCGCTACGGTCAGGCATCGGGGAGCTGTTTTTT
CDR3aa: CASSSLRSGIGELFF

j_gene: TRBJ2-7
abundance: -
v_gene: TRBV12-3/TRBV12-4
d_gene: -
CDR3nt: TGTGCCAGCGTCTGCGACGCCGGCTCCTACGAGCAGTACTTC
CDR3aa: CASVCDAGSYEQYF